This T cell receptor beta chain was sequenced in a study of T cell changes during pregnancy in multiple sclerosis (dated 2019 in TCRdb). At the level of the whole study: The study examined how the T cell repertoire changed over the course of pregnancy in women with multiple sclerosis.

Libraries were constructed by the immunoSEQ multiplex PCR assay. TCRdb took this table from immuneACCESS and kept in-frame rearrangements with V and J called. Such tables lack part of the clones; where checked against another copy, unresolved V genes explain under half of the gap, and the rest is unexplained. This sample holds nearly 110,000 clones; roughly 92% were observed only once. The leading ten clones occupy approximately 1.6% of the sample. For this clone: It has no known antigen specificity. Base quality data are lacking; no much larger clone is found one base away.

The germline ends are 11 bases apart after V is trimmed by 4 bases and J by 0 bases. CDR1 and CDR2, per the germline V gene (reference sequence), are SGHNT and YYREEE. The CDR3 has 15 amino acids, counting the end cysteine and phenylalanine. Only the CDR3 DNA is retained, 45 bases long and in frame from the first base. This clonotype was obtained from a female donor with multiple sclerosis, enrolled in a pregnancy study. This sequence uses TRBV5-4 and TRBJ2-1; the D gene is perhaps TRBD2, from 6 matching bases. The starting material was peripheral blood, obtained after pregnancy. The DNA is as follows: TGTGCCAGCAGCCCCGGGACTCCCTCCTACAATGAGCAGTTCTTC. Its translation is CASSPGTPSYNEQFF.